This T cell receptor (beta chain) was identified during a study of sequential checkpoint blockade in melanoma. The wider study: Each arm's sequence ended with maintenance nivolumab. After nivolumab or ipilimumab alone, around 20 patients had week-13 rebiopsies. Study-wide findings and caveats: Pretreatment TIL clonality tracked with response in the nivolumab-first arm.

The treatment here: randomized to nivolumab then ipilimumab (arm A) or the reverse (arm B). This clone turned up a few times. Its antigen is currently unknown. Assay used: immunoSEQ multiplex PCR; TCRdb lists only in-frame clones, some missing. In the table there are 5,000 to 7,000 clones, 20% to 25% of which are singletons. Source: tumor tissue (inferred from file names), taken from a patient given nivolumab and ipilimumab in sequence. The origin of this receptor is a human donor with melanoma.

In DNA form, the CDR3 reads TGTGCCAGCACCGGGGGCAGGGTTAATGAAAAACTGTTTTTT. Its translation: CASTGGRVNEKLFF. V is TRBV11-3 and J is TRBJ1-4, with a possible D match to TRBD1 (6 bases). Between the trimmed V and J ends, which lost 7 bases and 4 bases, there was a span of 13 bases. There are 14 residues in the CDR3. Germline V CDR1 and CDR2: SGHNT, YENEEA. The whole variable domain, remainder taken from reference TRBV11-3 and TRBJ1-4, is EAGVVQSPRYKIIEKKQPVAFWCNPISGHNTLYWYLQNLGQGPELLIRYENEEAVDDSQLPKDRFSAERLKGVDSTLKIQPAELGDSAVYLCASTGGRVNEKLFFGSGTQLSVL.